This T cell receptor beta chain was found in a study of blood T cell repertoires in COVID-19. Germline CDR1 and CDR2: MNHEY and SVGAGI. The CDR3 length is 15 residues. With V trimmed by 5 bases and J by 8 bases, 11 bases remained unmatched. Generated by immunoSEQ multiplex PCR, the TCRdb table keeps only in-frame clones and is missing some. The table records over 110,000 clones, approximately 80% of them present only once. The TCR sequence derives from an older man who had recovered from COVID-19. Sequenced sample: peripheral blood. V usage is TRBV6-5 and J usage is TRBJ1-2, with 10 bases matching TRBD1. CDR3 bases: TGTGCCAGCAGTCCACAAGACAGGGGGCGTGAAGGCTACACCTTC. Protein product: CASSPQDRGREGYTF.